These 9 T cell receptor beta chains were sequenced from one sample in a study of T cell repertoires in cytomegalovirus infection. Using its own MiXCR run on the reads, TCRdb lists one record per CDR3 protein. The sample records about 310,000 distinct CDR3 sequences, about 25% being singletons. These TCRs are of unknown antigen specificity. The sequencing used cultured PBMCs, collected from culture after CMV antigen stimulation. Source of these receptors: a human donor in good health (CMV status not recorded). Some clones in this sample may be carry-over from other donors' samples.

This clonotype was found a few times. The chain combines TRBV19 with TRBJ2-1, with D perhaps matching TRBD1 or TRBD2 (7 bases each). Germline CDR1 and CDR2: LNHDA and SQIVND (reference sequence). V lost 8 bases, J lost 3 bases, and 17 bases lay in between. CDR3 length equals 15 residues. The CDR3 region is CASRSRGRVYNEQFF. CDR3 sequence (DNA): TGTGCCAGTCGTTCCAGGGGGAGGGTCTACAATGAGCAGTTCTTC.

This clonotype has only a few counts. V usage is TRBV5-4 and J usage is TRBJ1-1; D uncertain. CDR3 length equals 15 residues. Trimming removed 4 bases from V and 7 bases from J, with 20 bases in between. Germline CDR1 reads SGHNT; CDR2 reads YYREEE (reference sequence). DNA for the CDR3: TGTGCCAGCAGCCCAGGACGGAGGCAGATGTATGAAGCTTTCTTT. Its translation: CASSPGRRQMYEAFF.

V gene TRBV20-1 combines with J gene TRBJ2-1; D may be TRBD2 (5 bases). V shed 5 bases and J shed 0 bases, with 11 bases lying between them. The CDR3 extends over 14 amino acids. The germline V gene encodes CDR1 DFQATT and CDR2 SNEGSKA (reference sequence). CDR3 bases: TGCAGTGCTGTAAAGAGGGTCTCCTACAATGAGCAGTTCTTC. It translates to CSAVKRVSYNEQFF.

This clonotype was seen at least ten times. The rearrangement links TRBV7-2 to TRBJ2-7; 7 bases align to TRBD1. CDR1 is SGHTA and CDR2 is FQGNSA in the germline V gene. The J segment lost 3 bases and the V segment lost 1 base, leaving 9 bases of the junction unmatched. CDR3 length equals 16 residues. Here the CDR3 DNA reads TGTGCCAGCAGCTTAGAATCGGCAGGGGGTGGCTACGAGCAGTACTTC. Amino acid sequence: CASSLESAGGGYEQYF.

This clonotype has a handful of counts. The rearrangement uses TRBV19 and TRBJ2-1; tentatively, D is TRBD2 (6 bases). The CDR3 contains 11 residues. Trimming shortened V by 7 bases and J by 13 bases, and 14 bases separated the two germline ends. The germline gives CDR1 LNHDA, CDR2 SQIVND (reference sequence). Written as DNA, the CDR3 is TGTGCCAGTATGGACAAGGGAGGTCAGTTCTTC. Its translation: CASMDKGGQFF.

This clonotype showed up just a few times. The gene calls are TRBV20-1 and TRBJ2-7; a possible D gene is TRBD2 (5 bases). The V gene lost 1 base and the J gene lost 0 bases, with 16 bases spanning the gap. CDR3 length equals 16 residues. CDR1 and CDR2 (germline): DFQATT, SNEGSKA (reference sequence). The CDR3 DNA reads TGCAGTGCTAGAGCCCCGGGAAGCAGCCTCTCCTACGAGCAGTACTTC. It codes for CSARAPGSSLSYEQYF.

This clonotype was recorded many times. V usage is TRBV7-8 and J usage is TRBJ1-3; no reliable D call. V was clipped by 0 bases and J by 7 bases, with 13 bases between them. The CDR3 is made up of 15 amino acids. Germline lookup yields CDR1 SGHVS and CDR2 FQNEAQ. CDR3 amino acids: CASSLASVESNTIYF. CDR3 bases: TGTGCCAGCAGCTTAGCGTCAGTAGAGAGTAACACCATATATTTT.

This chain links TRBV3-1 with TRBJ1-1; TRBD1 might be the D (5 bases). The CDR3 contains 15 residues. V shed 4 bases and J shed 5 bases, with 17 bases lying between them. Germline V gives CDR1 LGHDT, CDR2 YNNKEL (reference sequence). The CDR3 here is CASSRKFGGGTEAFF. The CDR3 DNA reads TGTGCCAGCAGCCGGAAATTCGGGGGGGGAACTGAAGCTTTCTTT.

The CDR3 DNA reads TGTGCCAGCAGCTCGTCTAGGGGGGGGTCAGATACGCAGTATTTT. Its translation: CASSSSRGGSDTQYF. This chain links TRBV5-4 with TRBJ2-3, with D tentatively TRBD2 (7 bases). V was cut by 3 bases and J by 4 bases, with 15 bases left in between. Germline CDR1 and CDR2: SGHNT and YYREEE (reference sequence). The CDR3 spans 15 residues.